This is a list of T cell receptor beta chains from one sample in a study of shared clonotypes between healthy human individuals. Some clones are missing from TCRdb's copy, which holds only in-frame ones; the method was immunoSEQ multiplex PCR. The sample has some 2,100,000 clones, roughly 95% seen once. Specimen: naive CD4+ T cells sorted from blood. Receptors originate from a man aged 18 to 29 in good health. Both conserved end residues are part of each CDR3. D genes are given only for firm matches. Part of the rows lack a size; the others show once, few, many or a class for expanded clones.

d_call	v_call	j_call	clone_size	cdr3_nt	cdr3_aa
TRBD2	TRBV9	TRBJ2-2	.	TGTGCCAGCAGCGCAGGACTAGCGGGAGGTAAAAACACCGGGGAGCTGTTTTTT	CASSAGLAGGKNTGELFF
.	TRBV10-3	TRBJ1-3	few	TGTGCCGTCGGACGGTTGAACACCATATATTTT	CAVGRLNTIYF
.	TRBV6-1	TRBJ1-4	once	TGTGCCAGCAGTGAACGAGAAAAACTGTTTTTT	CASSEREKLFF
TRBD2	TRBV5-1	TRBJ2-5	once	TGCGCCAGCGGCGGACTAGCGGGGCGTGAGACCCAGTACTTC	CASGGLAGRETQYF
TRBD1	TRBV5-1	TRBJ2-7	.	TGCGCCAGCAGCGAGGAAGGGGGCCATTGGAACGAGCAGTACTTC	CASSEEGGHWNEQYF
.	TRBV4-1	TRBJ1-4	.	TGCGCCAGCAGCCGCTTGGGGAGCTCCAATGAAAAACTGTTTTTT	CASSRLGSSNEKLFF
.	TRBV2	TRBJ1-5	.	TGTGCCAGCAGTCCAGGGACACGGGGAGGGCCCCAGCATTTT	CASSPGTRGGPQHF
.	TRBV5-1	TRBJ1-2	.	TGCGCCAGCAGCAACGCCGGGACGACTTATGGCTACACCTTC	CASSNAGTTYGYTF
TRBD1	TRBV6-6	TRBJ1-5	.	TGTGCCAGCAGGGATGGGACAGGATTTTCCAATCAGCCCCAGCATTTT	CASRDGTGFSNQPQHF
TRBD1	TRBV19	TRBJ1-2	.	TGTGCCAGTAGTATAGCGAGGACAGGGGAGAAGCGGGGCTACACCTTC	CASSIARTGEKRGYTF
.	TRBV6-5	TRBJ2-1	.	TGTGCCAGCAGTCAATCGTGGAATGAGCAGTTCTTC	CASSQSWNEQFF
.	TRBV11-2	TRBJ1-6	.	TGTGCCAGCAGCCCCCGGACAGCAAATAATTCACCCCTCCACTTT	CASSPRTANNSPLHF
.	TRBV27	TRBJ1-4	.	TGTGCCAGCAGTTTATCGACCCGGAGGCATGAAAAACTGTTTTTT	CASSLSTRRHEKLFF
TRBD2	TRBV19	TRBJ2-1	.	TGTGCCAGTGGAGCGGGAAGTAACTACAATGAGCAGTTCTTC	CASGAGSNYNEQFF
.	TRBV11-2	TRBJ2-7	.	TGTGCCAGCAGCTTAGTACGGACGGGCTCCTACGAGCAGTACTTC	CASSLVRTGSYEQYF
.	TRBV5-1	TRBJ2-1	.	TGCGCCAGCAGCGTCCGGGACAACACCTACAATGAGCAGTTCTTC	CASSVRDNTYNEQFF
.	TRBV6-5	TRBJ2-5	.	TGTGCCAGCAGTTCGACAGTTTGGGAGACCCAGTACTTC	CASSSTVWETQYF
.	TRBV5-1	TRBJ1-2	.	TGCGCCAGCAGCCCGTCTCAACGGGGCTACACCTTC	CASSPSQRGYTF
.	TRBV27	TRBJ1-5	.	TGTGCCAGCAGGCCGGGGGGCATGGGCAATCAGCCCCAGCATTTT	CASRPGGMGNQPQHF
.	TRBV7-2	TRBJ2-7	.	TGTGCCAGCAGCTTAGGAGGAGCCTTCTCCTACGAGCAGTACTTC	CASSLGGAFSYEQYF
.	TRBV5-8	TRBJ1-2	once	TGTGCCAGCAGCTTAACTAACTATGGCTACACCTTC	CASSLTNYGYTF
.	TRBV5-1	TRBJ2-5	.	TGCGCCAGCAGACCGACAGTACAAGAGACCCAGTACTTC	CASRPTVQETQYF
TRBD1	TRBV30	TRBJ1-4	.	TGTGCCTGGGCCACAGGGGGAACCCCCTCTAATGAAAAACTGTTTTTT	CAWATGGTPSNEKLFF
.	TRBV7-2	TRBJ1-6	.	TGTGCCAGCAGCACTAGAGGGGACTCTAATTCACCCCTCCACTTT	CASSTRGDSNSPLHF
TRBD1	TRBV11-2	TRBJ1-4	.	TGTGCCAGCAGCTCCACAGGGGACGTTAATGAAAAACTGTTTTTT	CASSSTGDVNEKLFF
TRBD1	TRBV27	TRBJ2-7	.	TGTGCCAGCAGTTTACTTCCGGGACAGTGGCCCTACGAGCAGTACTTC	CASSLLPGQWPYEQYF
.	TRBV18	TRBJ2-7	few	TGTGCCAGCTCACCTACTAGCTCCTACGAGCAGTACTTC	CASSPTSSYEQYF
TRBD1	TRBV19	TRBJ1-1	.	TGTGCCAGTAGTACCTTGACAGGGGGCACTGAAGCTTTCTTT	CASSTLTGGTEAFF
TRBD1	TRBV9	TRBJ2-7	.	TGTGCCAGCAGCAGCAGACAGGGGAAGGCGTTTGAGCAGTACTTC	CASSSRQGKAFEQYF
.	TRBV27	TRBJ1-6	.	TGTGCCAGCAGTTTACTTAATTTGGGGAATTCACCCCTCCACTTT	CASSLLNLGNSPLHF
.	TRBV6-5	TRBJ2-1	once	TGTGCCAGCAGTTACGAAGGGATCTCGTCGAATGAGCAGTTCTTC	CASSYEGISSNEQFF
.	TRBV7-9	TRBJ2-1	.	TGTGCCAGCAGCCGACCCTACAATGAGCAGTTCTTC	CASSRPYNEQFF
TRBD1	TRBV30	TRBJ2-7	.	TGTGCCTGGAGTAGGGGGACAGTACGGTACTTC	CAWSRGTVRYF
.	TRBV4-1	TRBJ2-2	.	TGCGCCAGCAGCCAAGCAGGGTTCCACGGGGAGCTGTTTTTT	CASSQAGFHGELFF
TRBD2	TRBV5-1	TRBJ2-1	few	TGCGCCAGCAGCTTGGGACTAGCCAATGAGCAGTTCTTC	CASSLGLANEQFF
TRBD1	TRBV7-9	TRBJ1-4	.	TGTGCCAGCAGCACTCGACAGGGGAGAACTAATGAAAAACTGTTTTTT	CASSTRQGRTNEKLFF
.	TRBV5-4	TRBJ2-2	.	TGTGCCAGCAGATTCAGAAACGGGGCGAACACCGGGGAGCTGTTTTTT	CASRFRNGANTGELFF
TRBD2	TRBV7-2	TRBJ2-3	few	TGTGCCAGCAGCTTAGAAGGGACTAGACCCACAGATACGCAGTATTTT	CASSLEGTRPTDTQYF
TRBD2	TRBV5-1	TRBJ2-1	.	TGCGCCAGCAGCCAAACTAGCGGGGCCTCTGGAGAGCAGTTCTTC	CASSQTSGASGEQFF
TRBD1	TRBV25-1	TRBJ1-6	.	TGTGCCAGCAGTGATCCAGGGGGCGCGGGTTCACCCCTCCACTTT	CASSDPGGAGSPLHF